This T cell receptor (beta chain) was captured by sequencing in a study of cytomegalovirus exposure and HLA in healthy donors. General study points: A few chains tied to CMV proved CMV antigen-specific in vitro. The study flagged some 170 TCR beta chains as cytomegalovirus-associated. Most TCRs appeared rarely, but some public TCRs recurred in many donors.

The donors formed part of the approximately 130-subject validation cohort, distinct from the roughly 730-subject first cohort. The CDR3 has 15 amino acids. CDR1 and CDR2 (germline): MDHEN, SYDVKM. V was pared by 7 bases and J by 2 bases, with 18 bases between. Produced via immunoSEQ multiplex PCR; TCRdb's table is partial and in-frame only. The repertoire includes about 340,000 clones, 80% to 90% of them detected once, and under 0.85% sits in the top ten. Concerning this clone: Its antigen is unknown.

The receptor's source is a woman under 30 in good health and CMV-seronegative. The source material was PBMCs. The chain carries TRBV28 and TRBJ2-7, with a possible D match to TRBD2 (6 bases). The CDR3 here is CASNTGGTSPYEQYF. The CDR3 region has the DNA TGTGCCAGCAACACTGGAGGGACCTCGCCCTACGAGCAGTACTTC.